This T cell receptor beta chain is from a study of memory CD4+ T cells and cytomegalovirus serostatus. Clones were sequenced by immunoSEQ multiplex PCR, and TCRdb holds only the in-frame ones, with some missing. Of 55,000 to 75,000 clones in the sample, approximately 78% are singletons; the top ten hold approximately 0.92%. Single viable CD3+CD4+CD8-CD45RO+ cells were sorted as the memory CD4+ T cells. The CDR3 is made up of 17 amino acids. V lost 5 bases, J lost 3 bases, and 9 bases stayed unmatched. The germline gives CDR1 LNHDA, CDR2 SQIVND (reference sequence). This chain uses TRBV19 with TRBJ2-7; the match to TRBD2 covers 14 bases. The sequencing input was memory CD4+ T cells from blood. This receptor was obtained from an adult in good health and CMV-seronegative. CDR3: CASSGTSGSKGFYEQYF. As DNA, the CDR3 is TGTGCCAGTAGTGGGACTAGCGGGAGCAAGGGTTTCTACGAGCAGTACTTC. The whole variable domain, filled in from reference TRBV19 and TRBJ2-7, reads DGGITQSPKYLFRKEGQNVTLSCEQNLNHDAMYWYRQDPGQGLRLIYYSQIVNDFQKGDIAEGYSVSREKKESFPLTVTSAQKNPTAFYLCASSGTSGSKGFYEQYFGPGTRLTVT.